This TCR beta chain was observed in a study of blood T cell repertoires in COVID-19 (dated by TCRdb to 2020 to 2021). Study-wide context: Samples from collaborators originated in the United States, Italy and Spain and spanned both the acute and convalescent phases of COVID-19. A freely available public database, intended as a resource for researchers studying the immune response to SARS-CoV-2, is where the repertoires were released. HLA class I and class II types, where available, came from metadata supplied by the sample provider rather than from assay-based typing. The dataset comprised deeply sampled blood TCRbeta repertoires from subjects exposed to, actively infected with, or recovered from COVID-19. Sample metadata almost always included a de-identified subject ID, COVID-19 status, age in years and sex. The material from the prospective study consisted of cDNA or gDNA derived from T cells, B-cell-depleted T cells, or PBMCs. Samples were obtained from the ongoing ImmuneRACE study (first 160 participants) and from 950 to 1,500 subjects provided by 6 global collaborators. Overall study results and their limits: The quantity of clinical and demographic metadata differed by source and by participant and was supplied without curation.

Collaborating institutions collected whole blood in K2EDTA tubes following their own protocols. For TCRbeta analysis, collaborators shipped samples as frozen whole blood, isolated PBMCs, or DNA extracted from either of those sample types. For CDR1 and CDR2, the germline V gene lists SGHDN and FVKESK. A distance of 7 bases separates the germline ends of V and J, which lose 3 bases and 2 bases respectively. Spanning cysteine to phenylalanine, the CDR3 consists of 13 amino acids. Kept here is only the CDR3 DNA, which spans 39 bases and is read in frame from base 1. TCRbeta CDR3 regions were amplified from genomic DNA using the immunoSEQ Assay, a bias-controlled multiplex PCR. From the authors' description of their analysis: The number of nucleated cells in each sample was estimated from the amplification of reference gene primers within the assay. To quantify the absolute abundance of each unique TCRbeta CDR3 rearrangement, sequence reads were collapsed and filtered. Productive Simpson clonality was computed per sample as the square root of Simpson's diversity index over productive rearrangements. Imported from immuneACCESS, the table was reduced by TCRdb to in-frame sequences with V and J called. These copies leave out some clones; in studies compared against another copy, an unresolved V gene accounts for under half, and the cause of the remainder is not known. Clone size and V and J calls were adopted from that table, with D and trimming inferred from the DNA. Present in this sample are around 150,000 clones, roughly 90% of which were seen just once. The top ten clonotypes cover about 11% of the sample.

This clone has only a few counts. This clone's antigen is unknown. Base qualities are not provided; no much larger clone lies one nucleotide away. Recombination connected TRBV14 to TRBJ1-2; the D gene identity is not certain. What was sequenced was peripheral blood. This clonotype was obtained from a man aged 50 or older with active or convalescent COVID-19. The CDR3 here reads CASSHARNYGYTF. The DNA sequence is TGTGCCAGCAGCCACGCTCGGAACTATGGCTACACCTTC.